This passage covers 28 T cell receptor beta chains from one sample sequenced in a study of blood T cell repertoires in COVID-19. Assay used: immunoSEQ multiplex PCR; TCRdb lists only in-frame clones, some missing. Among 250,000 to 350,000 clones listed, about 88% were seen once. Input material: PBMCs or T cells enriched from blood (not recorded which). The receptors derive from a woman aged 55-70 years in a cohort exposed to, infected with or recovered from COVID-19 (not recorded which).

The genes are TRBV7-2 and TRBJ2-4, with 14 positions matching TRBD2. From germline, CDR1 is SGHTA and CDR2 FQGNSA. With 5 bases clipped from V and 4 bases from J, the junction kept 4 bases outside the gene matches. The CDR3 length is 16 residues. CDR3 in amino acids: CASSPRTSGGKNIQYF. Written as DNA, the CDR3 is TGTGCCAGCAGCCCGAGGACTAGCGGGGGGAAAAACATTCAGTACTTC.

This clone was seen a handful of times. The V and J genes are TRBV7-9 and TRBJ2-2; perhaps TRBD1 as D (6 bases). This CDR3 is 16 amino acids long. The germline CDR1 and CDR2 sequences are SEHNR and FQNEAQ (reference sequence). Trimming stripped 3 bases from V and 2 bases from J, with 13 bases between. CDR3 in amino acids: CASSFSQGTNTGELFF. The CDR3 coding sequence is TGTGCCAGCAGCTTTTCACAGGGCACTAACACCGGGGAGCTGTTTTTT.

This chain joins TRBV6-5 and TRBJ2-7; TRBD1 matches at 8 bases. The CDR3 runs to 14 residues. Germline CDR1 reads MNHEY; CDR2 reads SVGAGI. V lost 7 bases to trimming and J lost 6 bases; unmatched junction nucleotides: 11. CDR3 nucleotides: TGTGCCAGCACCGGGACAGGTCCTATAGGCGAGCAGTACTTC. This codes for CASTGTGPIGEQYF.

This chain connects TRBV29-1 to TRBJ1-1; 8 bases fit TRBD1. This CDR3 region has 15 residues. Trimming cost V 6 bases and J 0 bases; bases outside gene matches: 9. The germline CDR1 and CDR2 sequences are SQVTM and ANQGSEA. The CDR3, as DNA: TGCAGCGTCGCAGGACAGGGTGGTGTGAACACTGAAGCTTTCTTT. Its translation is CSVAGQGGVNTEAFF.

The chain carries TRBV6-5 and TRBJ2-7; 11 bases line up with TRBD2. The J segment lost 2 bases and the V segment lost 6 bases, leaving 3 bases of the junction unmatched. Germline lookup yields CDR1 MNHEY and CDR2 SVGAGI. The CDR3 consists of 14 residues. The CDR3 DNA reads TGTGCCAGCAGCCGACTAGCGGGAACCTACGAGCAGTACTTC. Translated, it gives CASSRLAGTYEQYF.

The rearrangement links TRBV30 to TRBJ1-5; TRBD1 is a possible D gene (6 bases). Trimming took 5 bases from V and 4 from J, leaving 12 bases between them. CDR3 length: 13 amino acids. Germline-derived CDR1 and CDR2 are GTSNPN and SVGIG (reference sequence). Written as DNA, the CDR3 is TGTGCCTGGGCTCCCCAGGGGAATCAGCCCCAGCATTTT. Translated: CAWAPQGNQPQHF.

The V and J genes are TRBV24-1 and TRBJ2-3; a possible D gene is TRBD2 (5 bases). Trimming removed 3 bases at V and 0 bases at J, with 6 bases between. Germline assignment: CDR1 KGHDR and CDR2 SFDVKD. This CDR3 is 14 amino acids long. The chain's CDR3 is CATSDPGSTDTQYF. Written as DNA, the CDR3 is TGTGCCACCAGTGATCCGGGGAGCACAGATACGCAGTATTTT.

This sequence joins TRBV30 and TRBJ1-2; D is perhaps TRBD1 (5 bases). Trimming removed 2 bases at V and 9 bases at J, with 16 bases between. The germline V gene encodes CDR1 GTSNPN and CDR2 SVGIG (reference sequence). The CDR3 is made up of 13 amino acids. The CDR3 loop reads CAWSFPGYSRYTF. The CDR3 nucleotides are TGTGCCTGGAGTTTCCCAGGGTACTCTCGCTACACCTTC.

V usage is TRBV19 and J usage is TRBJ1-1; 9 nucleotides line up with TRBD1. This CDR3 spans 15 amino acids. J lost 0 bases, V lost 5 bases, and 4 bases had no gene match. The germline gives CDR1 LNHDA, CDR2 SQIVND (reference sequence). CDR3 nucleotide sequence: TGTGCCAGTAGTGTACAGGGGGCGATGAACACTGAAGCTTTCTTT. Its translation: CASSVQGAMNTEAFF.

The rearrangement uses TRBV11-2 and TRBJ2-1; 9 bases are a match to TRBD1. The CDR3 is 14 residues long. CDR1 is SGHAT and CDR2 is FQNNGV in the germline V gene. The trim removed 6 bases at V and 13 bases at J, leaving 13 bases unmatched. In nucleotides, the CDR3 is TGTGCCAGCAGTTGGGGACAGGGATCGGGTTTTCAGTTCTTC. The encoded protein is CASSWGQGSGFQFF.

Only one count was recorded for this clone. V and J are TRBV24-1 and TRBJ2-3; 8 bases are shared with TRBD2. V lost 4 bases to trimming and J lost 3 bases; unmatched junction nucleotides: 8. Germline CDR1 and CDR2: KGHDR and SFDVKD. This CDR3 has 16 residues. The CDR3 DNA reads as TGTGCCACCAGTGACCCAATAGCGGGGTTGACAGATACGCAGTATTTT. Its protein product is CATSDPIAGLTDTQYF.

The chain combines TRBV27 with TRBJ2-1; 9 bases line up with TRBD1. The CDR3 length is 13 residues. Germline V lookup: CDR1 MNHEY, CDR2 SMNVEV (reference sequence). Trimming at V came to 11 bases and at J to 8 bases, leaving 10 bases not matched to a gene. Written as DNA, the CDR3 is TGTGCCGTGCGGAGGACAGGGGCTGATGAGCAGTTCTTC. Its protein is CAVRRTGADEQFF.

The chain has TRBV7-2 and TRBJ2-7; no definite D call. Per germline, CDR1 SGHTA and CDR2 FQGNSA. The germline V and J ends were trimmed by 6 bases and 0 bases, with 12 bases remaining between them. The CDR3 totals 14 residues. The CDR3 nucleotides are TGTGCCAGCAGGTTTAGTGGTTACTCCTACGAGCAGTACTTC. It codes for CASRFSGYSYEQYF.

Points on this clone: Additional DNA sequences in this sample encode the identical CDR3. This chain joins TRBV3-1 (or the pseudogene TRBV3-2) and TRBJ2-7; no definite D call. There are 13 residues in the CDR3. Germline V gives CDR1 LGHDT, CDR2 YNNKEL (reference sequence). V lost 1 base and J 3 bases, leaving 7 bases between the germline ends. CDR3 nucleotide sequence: TGTGCCAGCAGCCAAGTTGGCGGCTACGAGCAGTACTTC. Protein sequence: CASSQVGGYEQYF.

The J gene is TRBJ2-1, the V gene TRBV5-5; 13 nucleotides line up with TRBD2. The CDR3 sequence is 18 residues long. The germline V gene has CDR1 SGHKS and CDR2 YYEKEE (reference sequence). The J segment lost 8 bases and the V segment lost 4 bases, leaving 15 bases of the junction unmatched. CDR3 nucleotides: TGTGCCAGCAGCCTGAGGCCTACCGGGACTAGCGGGGTGGATGAGCAGTTCTTC. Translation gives CASSLRPTGTSGVDEQFF.

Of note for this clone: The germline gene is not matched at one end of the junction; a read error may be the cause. In DNA form, the CDR3 reads TGTGCCACCAGCAGAAACAGGGTTACCTCCTACAATTCACCCCTCCACTTT. It encodes CATSRNRVTSYNSPLHF. The chain recombines TRBV15 with TRBJ1-6; D perhaps matches TRBD1 (6 bases). Germline loops: CDR1 LNHNV, CDR2 YYDKDF (reference sequence). There are 17 residues in the CDR3. The whole variable domain, filled in from reference TRBV15 and TRBJ1-6, reads DAMVIQNPRYQVTQFGKPVTLSCSQTLNHNVMYWYQQKSSQAPKLLFHYYDKDFNNEADTPDNFQSRRPNTSFCFLDIRSPGLGDTAMYLCATSRNRVTSYNSPLHFGNGTRLTVT.

The CDR3 nucleotides are TGTGCCAGCTCACGAAGTGCGGGGGTTGGTGAAAAACTGTTTTTT. Translating it yields CASSRSAGVGEKLFF. The chain is built from TRBV18 and TRBJ1-4; the D gene is possibly TRBD1 (5 bases). Per germline, CDR1 KGHSH and CDR2 LQKENI. V lost 4 bases, J lost 7 bases, and 16 bases lay in between. There are 15 residues in the CDR3.

Here the CDR3 DNA reads TGTGCCAGCAGTACAGTAAGCCACAATGAGCAGTTCTTC. It specifies CASSTVSHNEQFF. This chain uses TRBV13 with TRBJ2-1, with D unclear. The CDR3 length is 13 residues. V gave up 6 bases and J gave up 5 bases, with 11 bases separating them. Germline assignment: CDR1 PRHDT and CDR2 FYEKMQ (reference sequence). Complete variable domain (other parts from reference TRBV13 and TRBJ2-1): AAGVIQSPRHLIKEKRETATLKCYPIPRHDTVYWYQQGPGQDPQFLISFYEKMQSDKGSIPDRFSAQQFSDYHSELNMSSLELGDSALYFCASSTVSHNEQFFGPGTRLTVL.

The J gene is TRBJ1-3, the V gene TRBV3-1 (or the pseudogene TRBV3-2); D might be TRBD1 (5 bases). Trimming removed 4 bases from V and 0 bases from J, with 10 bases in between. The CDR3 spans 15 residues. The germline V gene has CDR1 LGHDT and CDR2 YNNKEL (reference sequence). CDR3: CASSLGRGSGNTIYF. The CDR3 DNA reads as TGTGCCAGCAGCCTGGGTAGGGGCTCTGGAAACACCATATATTTT.

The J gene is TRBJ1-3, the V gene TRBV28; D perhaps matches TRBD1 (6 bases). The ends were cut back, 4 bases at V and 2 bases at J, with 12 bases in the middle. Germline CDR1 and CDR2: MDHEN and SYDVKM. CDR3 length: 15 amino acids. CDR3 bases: TGTGCCAGCAGTTCACAGGGCACAACTGGAAACACCATATATTTT. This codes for CASSSQGTTGNTIYF.

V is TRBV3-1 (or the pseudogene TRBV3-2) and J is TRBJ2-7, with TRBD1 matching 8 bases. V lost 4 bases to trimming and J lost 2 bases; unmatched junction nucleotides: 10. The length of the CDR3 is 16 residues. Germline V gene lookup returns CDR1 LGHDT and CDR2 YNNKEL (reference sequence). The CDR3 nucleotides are TGTGCCAGCAGCCTTTACAGGGGGGTTCCTCCCTACGAGCAGTACTTC. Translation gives CASSLYRGVPPYEQYF.

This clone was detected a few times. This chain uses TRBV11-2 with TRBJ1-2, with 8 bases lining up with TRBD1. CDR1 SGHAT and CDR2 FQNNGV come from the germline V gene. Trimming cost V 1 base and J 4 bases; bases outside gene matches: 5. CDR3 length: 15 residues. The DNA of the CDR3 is TGTGCCAGCAGCTTAGGGACAGGGCCTCTCTATGGCTACACCTTC. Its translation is CASSLGTGPLYGYTF.

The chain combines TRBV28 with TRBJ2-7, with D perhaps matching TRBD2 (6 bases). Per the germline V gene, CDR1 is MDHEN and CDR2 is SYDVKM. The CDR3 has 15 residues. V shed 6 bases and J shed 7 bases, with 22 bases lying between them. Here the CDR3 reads CASSHRTGDRVEQYF. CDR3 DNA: TGTGCCAGCAGCCACCGGACGGGAGATCGAGTTGAGCAGTACTTC.

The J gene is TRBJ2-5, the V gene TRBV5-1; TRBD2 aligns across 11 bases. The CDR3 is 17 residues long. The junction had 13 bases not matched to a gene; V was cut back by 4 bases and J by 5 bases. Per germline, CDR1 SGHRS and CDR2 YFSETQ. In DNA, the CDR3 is TGCGCCAGCAGCCGGCTCGCGTTTAGCGGGAGGGCGGAGACCCAGTACTTC. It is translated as CASSRLAFSGRAETQYF. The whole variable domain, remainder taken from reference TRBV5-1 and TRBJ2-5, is KAGVTQTPRYLIKTRGQQVTLSCSPISGHRSVSWYQQTPGQGLQFLFEYFSETQRNKGNFPGRFSGRQFSNSRSEMNVSTLELGDSALYLCASSRLAFSGRAETQYFGPGTRLLVL.

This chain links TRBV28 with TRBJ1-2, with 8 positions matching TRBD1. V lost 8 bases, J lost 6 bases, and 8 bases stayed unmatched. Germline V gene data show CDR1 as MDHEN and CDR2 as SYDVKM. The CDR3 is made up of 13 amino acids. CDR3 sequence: CASLIKQGDGYTF. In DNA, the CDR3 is TGTGCCAGCTTAATAAAACAGGGGGATGGCTACACCTTC.

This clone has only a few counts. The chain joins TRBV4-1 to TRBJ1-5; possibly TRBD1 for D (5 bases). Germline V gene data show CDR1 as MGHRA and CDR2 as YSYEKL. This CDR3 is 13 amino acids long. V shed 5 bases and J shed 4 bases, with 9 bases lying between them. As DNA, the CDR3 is TGCGCCAGCAGCAAGACAGAAAATCAGCCCCAGCATTTT. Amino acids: CASSKTENQPQHF.

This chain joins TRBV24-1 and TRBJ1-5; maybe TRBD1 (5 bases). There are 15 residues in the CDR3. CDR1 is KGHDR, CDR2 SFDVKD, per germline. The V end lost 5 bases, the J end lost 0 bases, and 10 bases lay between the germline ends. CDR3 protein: CATSGPGDSNQPQHF. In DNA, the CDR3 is TGTGCCACCAGTGGTCCGGGGGATAGCAATCAGCCCCAGCATTTT.

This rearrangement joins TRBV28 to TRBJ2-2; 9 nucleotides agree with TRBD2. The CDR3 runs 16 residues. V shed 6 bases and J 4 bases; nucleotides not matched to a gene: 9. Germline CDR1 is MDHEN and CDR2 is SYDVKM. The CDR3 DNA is TGTGCCAGCAGCCCCCATAGCGGGAGTGGCACCGGGGAGCTGTTTTTT. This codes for CASSPHSGSGTGELFF.